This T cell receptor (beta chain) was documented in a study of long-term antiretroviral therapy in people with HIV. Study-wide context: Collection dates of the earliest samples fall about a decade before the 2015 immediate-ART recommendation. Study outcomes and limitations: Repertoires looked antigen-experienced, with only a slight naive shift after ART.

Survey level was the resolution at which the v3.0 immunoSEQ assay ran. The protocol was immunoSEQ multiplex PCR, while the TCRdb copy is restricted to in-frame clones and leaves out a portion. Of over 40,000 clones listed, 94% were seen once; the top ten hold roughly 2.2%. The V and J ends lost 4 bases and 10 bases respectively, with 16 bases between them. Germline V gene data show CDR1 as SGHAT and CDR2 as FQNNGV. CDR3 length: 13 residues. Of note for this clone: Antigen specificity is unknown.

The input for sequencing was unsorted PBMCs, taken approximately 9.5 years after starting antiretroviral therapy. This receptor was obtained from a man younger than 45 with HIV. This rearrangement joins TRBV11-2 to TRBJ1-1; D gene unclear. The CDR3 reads CASSSGRTAGAFF. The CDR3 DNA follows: TGTGCCAGCAGCTCTGGGCGTACGGCCGGAGCTTTCTTT. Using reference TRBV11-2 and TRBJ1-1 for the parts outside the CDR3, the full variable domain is EAGVAQSPRYKIIEKRQSVAFWCNPISGHATLYWYQQILGQGPKLLIQFQNNGVVDDSQLPKDRFSAERLKGVDSTLKIQPAKLEDSAVYLCASSSGRTAGAFFGQGTRLTVV.